This T cell receptor beta chain derives from a study of T cells in Graves' hyperthyroidism and ophthalmopathy. V shed 6 bases and J 7 bases; nucleotides not matched to a gene: 3. The germline V gene has CDR1 MDHEN and CDR2 SYDVKM. CDR3 size: 13 residues. Study conclusions and caveats: Most expanded thyroid clonotypes above 0.001 also appeared in blood. From stable hyperthyroidism, ophthalmopathy was set apart by a 13 V-J model.

This clonotype was counted ten times or more. Its antigen is not identified. The TCR beta CDR3 regions underwent amplification using RNA transcripts as the source. The study used the HTBI primer set for a first-round RT-PCR of the TCR CDR3. MiXCR, applied by TCRdb to the multiplex PCR reads, yields one record per CDR3 protein. The sample yields 380,000 or so distinct CDR3 sequences, roughly 13% seen once. Sequencing was carried out using blood. The clonotype originates from a woman in her twenties or thirties with Graves' hyperthyroidism. The chain has TRBV28 and TRBJ2-7, with TRBD2 matching 13 bases. This CDR3 is CASRLAGGREQYF. Written as DNA, the CDR3 is TGTGCCAGCAGACTAGCGGGAGGGAGAGAGCAGTACTTC. The variable domain in full, completed from reference TRBV28 and TRBJ2-7, reads DVKVTQSSRYLVKRTGEKVFLECVQDMDHENMFWYRQDPGLGLRLIYFSYDVKMKEKGDIPEGYSVSREKKERFSLILESASTNQTSMYLCASRLAGGREQYFGPGTRLTVT.